This entry features one TCR beta chain sequence. Its cognate antigen is unknown. A much larger clone differs by one base, so this may be a read error. Germline loops: CDR1 SNHLY, CDR2 FYNNEI. This CDR3 has 11 residues. The study excluded patients with uncontrolled infection, other autoimmune disease, pregnancy or lactation. RNA transcripts served as the template for amplifying TCR beta CDR3 regions. HTBI primers drove first-round RT-PCR of the TCR CDR3. TCRdb called the multiplex PCR reads again in MiXCR, with one record for every CDR3 protein. Of some 600,000 distinct CDR3 sequences in the sample, 35% to 55% are singletons; the top ten hold just under 8.5%. These data are taken from a study of T cells in Graves' hyperthyroidism and ophthalmopathy. General study results and limits: In validation, the model predicted ophthalmopathy. These predictions came a median about 6.5 months before onset.

The receptor was derived from a woman aged 18-30 years with Graves' hyperthyroidism. The sequencing input was peripheral blood or thyroid tissue (not recorded which). The V and J genes are TRBV2 and TRBJ1-3; D is unresolved. CDR3 protein: CATSPGNTTYF. The CDR3 region has the DNA TGTGCGACAAGTCCTGGAAACACCACATATTTT. Variable domain in full (rest from reference TRBV2 and TRBJ1-3): EPEVTQTPSHQVTQMGQEVILRCVPISNHLYFYWYRQILGQKVEFLVSFYNNEISEKSEIFDDQFSVERPDGSNFTLKIRSTKLEDSAMYFCATSPGNTTYFGEGSWLTVV.